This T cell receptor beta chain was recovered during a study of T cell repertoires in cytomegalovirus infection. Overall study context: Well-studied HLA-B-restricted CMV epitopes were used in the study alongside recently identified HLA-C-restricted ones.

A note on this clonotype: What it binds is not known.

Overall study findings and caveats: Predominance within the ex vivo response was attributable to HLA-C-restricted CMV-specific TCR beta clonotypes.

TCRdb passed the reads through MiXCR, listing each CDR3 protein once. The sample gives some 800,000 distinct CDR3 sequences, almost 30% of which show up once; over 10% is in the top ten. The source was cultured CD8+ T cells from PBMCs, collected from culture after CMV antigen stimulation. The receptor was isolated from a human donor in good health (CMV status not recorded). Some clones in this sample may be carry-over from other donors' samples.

CDR3 protein: CASSLDMRFSPLHF. CDR3 nucleotides: TGTGCCAGCAGTTTAGATATGAGGTTTTCACCCCTCCACTTT. V gene TRBV12-3 or TRBV12-4 combines with J gene TRBJ1-6; D not resolved. Trimming took off 1 base at V and 9 bases at J, with 10 bases between the two ends. This CDR3 has 14 amino acids.